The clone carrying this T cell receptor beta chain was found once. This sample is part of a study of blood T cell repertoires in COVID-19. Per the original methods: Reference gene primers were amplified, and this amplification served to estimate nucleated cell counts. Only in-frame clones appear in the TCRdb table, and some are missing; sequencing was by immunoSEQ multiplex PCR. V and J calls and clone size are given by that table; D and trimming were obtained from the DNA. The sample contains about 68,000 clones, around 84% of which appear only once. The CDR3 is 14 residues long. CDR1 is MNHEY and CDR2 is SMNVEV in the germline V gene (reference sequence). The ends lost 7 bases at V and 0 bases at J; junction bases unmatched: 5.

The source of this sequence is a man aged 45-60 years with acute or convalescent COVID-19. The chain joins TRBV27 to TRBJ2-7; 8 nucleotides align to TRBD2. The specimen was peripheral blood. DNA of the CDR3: TGTGCCAGCAAAAGAAGCGGGAGCTCCTACGAGCAGTACTTC. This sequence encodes CASKRSGSSYEQYF.